The T cell receptor (beta chain) described here comes from a study of vaccination and CD4 T cells after COVID-19. The CDR3 extends over 13 amino acids. Trimming removed 9 bases from V and 2 bases from J, with 12 bases in between. Germline V lookup: CDR1 KGHDR, CDR2 SFDVKD. Cultured CD4+ T-cell DNA underwent Oncomine TCR Beta short-read sequencing. One entry per CDR3 protein, called by TCRdb with MiXCR from the PCR reads. The sample yields 15,000 to 20,000 distinct CDR3 sequences, around 50% seen once. For this clonotype: Its antigen is unknown.

Treatment meaning: approximately 10-day PBMC culture with coronavirus spike peptide pools or control peptides (ViraFEST assay). This chain uses TRBV24-1 with TRBJ2-5, with D tentatively TRBD1 or TRBD2 (5 bases each). This TCR came from a human donor who had recovered from COVID-19. The sample consisted of CD4+ T cells from blood, cultured in vitro, taken before SARS-CoV-2 vaccination. CDR3: CATGFGAQETQYF. DNA for the CDR3: TGTGCCACCGGGTTCGGGGCTCAAGAGACCCAGTACTTC.